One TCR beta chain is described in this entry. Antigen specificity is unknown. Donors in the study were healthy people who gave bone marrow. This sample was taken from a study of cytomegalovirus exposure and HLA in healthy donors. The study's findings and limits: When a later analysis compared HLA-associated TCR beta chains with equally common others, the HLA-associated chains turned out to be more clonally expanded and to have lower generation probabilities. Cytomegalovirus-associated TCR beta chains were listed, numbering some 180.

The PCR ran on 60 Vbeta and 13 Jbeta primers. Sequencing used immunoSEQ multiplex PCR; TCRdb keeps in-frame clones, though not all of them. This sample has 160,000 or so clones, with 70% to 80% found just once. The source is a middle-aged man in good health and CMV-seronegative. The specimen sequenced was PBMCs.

The CDR3 nucleotides read TGCGCCAGCAGCCTTAGCCCTGGGGCCAACGTCCTGACTTTC. Amino acids: CASSLSPGANVLTF. The rearrangement uses TRBV5-1 and TRBJ2-6; D unresolved. Germline CDR1 reads SGHRS; CDR2 reads YFSETQ. This CDR3 has 14 residues. V was clipped by 4 bases and J by 2 bases, with 7 bases between them.